The present T cell receptor beta chain was sequenced within a study of blood T cell repertoires in COVID-19. Background on the study: From T cells, B-cell-depleted T cells, or PBMCs came the material, which was cDNA or gDNA.

Participant age was 18 to 89 years, and participants resided in roughly 24 US areas. In assigning cohorts, the study relied on participant-reported clinical history. Donors of Cohort 3 who recovered were those that had two negative PCRs, clearance, or symptom resolution. The CDR3 sequence is 14 residues long. Per the germline V gene, CDR1 is MDHEN and CDR2 is SYDVKM. Between the trimmed V and J ends, which lost 6 bases and 3 bases, there was a span of 14 bases. The table came from immunoSEQ multiplex PCR; TCRdb's copy has only in-frame clones and leaves some out. The table includes 140,000 to 150,000 clones, about 89% detected once.

The source of this sequence is a man between 60 and 75 years old who had recovered from COVID-19. The sequenced sample consisted of PBMCs or T cells enriched from blood (not recorded which). The chain links TRBV28 to TRBJ1-2, with a tentative D call TRBD1 (5 bases). The CDR3 DNA follows: TGTGCCAGCAGCGCCCGGGGGAGGGACTATGGCTACACCTTC. This translates into CASSARGRDYGYTF.